Presented here are 11 T cell receptor beta chains from one specimen sequenced in a study of T cell changes during pregnancy in multiple sclerosis. Profiling relied on immunoSEQ multiplex PCR, and the TCRdb table lists in-frame clones only, not all of them. The data show about 57,000 clones, roughly 94% seen once. Sequencing used CD4+ T cells from peripheral blood mononuclear cells, obtained in the second trimester of pregnancy. The receptors here all came from a female donor with multiple sclerosis, enrolled in a pregnancy study.

The rearrangement joins TRBV2 to TRBJ1-4; TRBD1 might be the D (5 bases). The CDR3 extends over 15 amino acids. Trimming stripped 6 bases from V and 0 bases from J, with 11 bases between. Germline values: CDR1 SNHLY, CDR2 FYNNEI. This chain's CDR3 is CASREGLATNEKLFF. In nucleotides, the CDR3 is TGTGCCAGCAGGGAGGGGTTAGCAACTAATGAAAAACTGTTTTTT.

This clone was seen a single time. The chain is built from TRBV5-4 and TRBJ2-7; a weak D match, TRBD1 (5 bases). This CDR3 is 14 amino acids long. Trimming left V 0 bases short and J 2 bases short, with 9 bases between. The germline V gene has CDR1 SGHNT and CDR2 YYREEE (reference sequence). Here the CDR3 reads CASSLEQVTYEQYF. For the CDR3, the DNA is TGTGCCAGCAGCTTGGAACAGGTAACCTACGAGCAGTACTTC.

V and J are TRBV27 and TRBJ1-6; 7 bases are a match to TRBD1. The ends lost 8 bases at V and 9 bases at J; junction bases unmatched: 10. Germline CDR1 reads MNHEY; CDR2 reads SMNVEV (reference sequence). This CDR3 has 14 residues. The CDR3, as DNA: TGTGCCAGCGGAACCGGGACAGTCGGTTCACCCCTCCACTTT. This encodes CASGTGTVGSPLHF.

This rearrangement joins TRBV5-1 to TRBJ2-5, with 7 positions matching TRBD1. The V and J ends lost 4 bases and 5 bases, in that order; junction bases with no gene match: 8. The CDR3 sequence is 14 residues long. Germline assignment: CDR1 SGHRS and CDR2 YFSETQ. The CDR3 sequence is CASSVGQDEETQYF. The CDR3 region has the DNA TGCGCCAGCAGCGTTGGACAGGACGAGGAGACCCAGTACTTC.

The chain joins TRBV7-9 to TRBJ2-3, with D tentatively TRBD2 (5 bases). Germline loops: CDR1 SEHNR, CDR2 FQNEAQ (reference sequence). Trimming stripped 4 bases from V and 0 bases from J, with 17 bases between. The CDR3 has 17 residues. The CDR3 is CASSSGTLAISTDTQYF. In DNA form, the CDR3 reads TGTGCCAGCAGCTCAGGAACTCTAGCCATTAGCACAGATACGCAGTATTTT.

This rearrangement joins TRBV30 to TRBJ1-2; D gene unclear. The CDR3 runs 16 residues. Germline V gene sequence: CDR1 GTSNPN, CDR2 SVGIG (reference sequence). Trimming stripped 2 bases from V and 4 bases from J, with 20 bases between. The CDR3 nucleotides read TGTGCCTGGAGTCCAACGGGGAAAAGCTTTAGCTATGGCTACACCTTC. This codes for CAWSPTGKSFSYGYTF.

The chain employs TRBV6-5 and TRBJ2-7; 9 bases agree with TRBD2. The CDR3 runs 14 residues. Germline V gives CDR1 MNHEY, CDR2 SVGAGI. V lost 4 bases and J lost 6; bases outside the gene matches: 7. CDR3 amino acids: CASSWSGRTREQYF. Here the CDR3 DNA reads TGTGCCAGCAGTTGGAGCGGGAGGACCCGCGAGCAGTACTTC.

The rearrangement joins TRBV5-6 to TRBJ2-5; D unresolved. This CDR3 contains 14 residues. V was pared by 4 bases and J by 4 bases, with 14 bases between. Germline V gene lookup returns CDR1 SGHDT and CDR2 YYEEEE. This CDR3 is CASSTRLPPETQYF. The DNA of the CDR3 is TGTGCCAGCAGCACCCGACTCCCACCAGAGACCCAGTACTTC.

The chain combines TRBV19 with TRBJ1-2; maybe TRBD1 (5 bases). This CDR3 region has 13 residues. With 0 bases removed from V and 5 bases from J, the gap between germline ends came to 7 bases. Germline V lookup: CDR1 LNHDA, CDR2 SQIVND (reference sequence). The CDR3 sequence: CASSIEAGYGYTF. In nucleotides, the CDR3 is TGTGCCAGTAGTATAGAGGCAGGGTATGGCTACACCTTC.

The rearrangement links TRBV15 to TRBJ2-2, with D tentatively TRBD2 (6 bases). V lost 4 bases, J lost 5 bases, and 26 bases lay in between. The CDR3 length is 19 residues. Germline loops: CDR1 LNHNV, CDR2 YYDKDF (reference sequence). The CDR3 loop is CATSTHVGVAEYKTGELFF. The CDR3 nucleotides are TGTGCCACCAGCACCCATGTTGGAGTAGCGGAATACAAAACCGGGGAGCTGTTTTTT. The full variable domain, rest sourced from reference TRBV15 and TRBJ2-2, is DAMVIQNPRYQVTQFGKPVTLSCSQTLNHNVMYWYQQKSSQAPKLLFHYYDKDFNNEADTPDNFQSRRPNTSFCFLDIRSPGLGDTAMYLCATSTHVGVAEYKTGELFFGEGSRLTVL.

The sample holds one count of this clone. The gene calls are TRBV5-1 and TRBJ1-1; a possible D gene is TRBD1 (6 bases). CDR3 length: 14 amino acids. Trimming took 7 bases from V and 1 from J, leaving 14 bases between them. CDR1 SGHRS and CDR2 YFSETQ come from the germline V gene. CDR3 protein: CASLSGDTNTEAFF. CDR3 in DNA: TGCGCCAGCCTGAGTGGGGACACGAACACTGAAGCTTTCTTT.